Below, 14 T cell receptor beta chains from the same sample are listed, as sequenced in a study of T cells in tuberculosis. Assay used: immunoSEQ multiplex PCR; TCRdb lists only in-frame clones, some missing. The table records 35,000 to 45,000 clones, around 93% of them present only once. The sequenced sample consisted of PBMCs. The receptors stem from a donor between 10 and 35 years old with latent tuberculosis or without tuberculosis infection. Some clones in this sample may be carry-over from other donors' samples.

The chain uses TRBV7-6 and TRBJ1-1; 7 bases map to TRBD1. J gave up 6 bases and V 5 bases, and 9 bases lay outside the gene matches. The CDR3 consists of 14 residues. Germline lookup yields CDR1 SGHVS and CDR2 FNYEAQ. This CDR3 is CASSLETGSAEAFF. The CDR3 bases are TGTGCCAGCAGCCTAGAGACAGGGAGCGCTGAAGCTTTCTTT.

This clone was counted a single time. The chain joins TRBV18 to TRBJ1-1, with D possibly being TRBD1 (5 bases). V lost 1 base, J lost 1 base, and 13 bases lay in between. Germline loops: CDR1 KGHSH, CDR2 LQKENI. The CDR3 length is 16 residues. The CDR3 DNA reads as TGTGCCAGCTCACCACGGGGGGATGTTGGGAACACTGAAGCTTTCTTT. As protein: CASSPRGDVGNTEAFF.

V and J are TRBV27 and TRBJ1-5, with TRBD1 identical over 10 bases. V lost 8 bases, J lost 6 bases, and 7 bases stayed unmatched. Germline-derived CDR1 and CDR2 are MNHEY and SMNVEV (reference sequence). The CDR3 consists of 14 residues. The CDR3 nucleotides are TGTGCCAGCCGCAGACAGGGGGCAGGTCAGCCCCAGCATTTT. Translated: CASRRQGAGQPQHF.

As DNA, the CDR3 is TGTGCCAGCAGTGAGACCGGACAGGGCTTCTACAATGAGCAGTTCTTC. Amino acids: CASSETGQGFYNEQFF. This sequence joins TRBV25-1 and TRBJ2-1; 8 bases are shared with TRBD1. This CDR3 has 16 amino acids. Unmatched junction bases numbered 7, after V lost 3 bases and J lost 3 bases. Germline CDR1 is MGHDK and CDR2 is SYGVNS.

The V and J genes are TRBV27 and TRBJ1-2; D unclear. Trimming stripped 2 bases from V and 4 bases from J, with 11 bases between. The CDR3 sequence is 14 residues long. Looked up from germline, CDR1 is MNHEY and CDR2 is SMNVEV (reference sequence). The CDR3 region is CASSLAGSGYGYTF. The CDR3 coding sequence is TGTGCCAGCAGTTTAGCGGGGTCGGGCTATGGCTACACCTTC.

The chain joins TRBV12-2 to TRBJ1-6. TRBV12-2 is termed a pseudogene. The CDR3 covers 15 residues. DNA of the CDR3: TGTGCAAGTCGCCAGAGGGATTCCTATAATTCACCCCTCCACTTT. It codes for CASRQRDSYNSPLHF.

The J gene is TRBJ2-2, the V gene TRBV10-3; TRBD1 might be the D (6 bases). CDR1 and CDR2 (germline): ENHRY, SYGVKD. This CDR3 comprises 16 residues. The V gene lost 6 bases and the J gene lost 2 bases, with 16 bases spanning the gap. The CDR3 coding sequence is TGTGCCATCAGCCCGCCGGACAGACTAAACACCGGGGAGCTGTTTTTT. It specifies CAISPPDRLNTGELFF.

A single count supports this clone. V is TRBV7-8 and J is TRBJ2-2, with D hard to call. Germline CDR1 is SGHVS and CDR2 is FQNEAQ. The CDR3 is 15 amino acids. V was shortened by 1 base and J by 0 bases, with 6 bases between the two germline ends. The CDR3 reads CASSLDRANTGELFF. CDR3 coding DNA: TGTGCCAGCAGCTTAGATAGAGCGAACACCGGGGAGCTGTTTTTT. Full variable domain (missing parts from reference TRBV7-8 and TRBJ2-2): GAGVSQSPRYKVAKRGQDVALRCDPISGHVSLFWYQQALGQGPEFLTYFQNEAQLDKSGLPSDRFFAERPEGSVSTLKIQRTQQEDSAVYLCASSLDRANTGELFFGEGSRLTVL.

The chain has TRBV5-6 and TRBJ2-7, with unresolved D. This CDR3 spans 9 amino acids. The V gene lost 5 bases and the J gene lost 9 bases, with 6 bases spanning the gap. The germline gives CDR1 SGHDT, CDR2 YYEEEE. The CDR3 region is CASRPGQYV. The CDR3, as DNA: TGTGCCAGCAGGCCTGGGCAGTACGTC.

This chain connects TRBV19 to TRBJ2-1, with D uncertain. The germline V gene has CDR1 LNHDA and CDR2 SQIVND (reference sequence). This CDR3 is 12 amino acids long. V was clipped by 2 bases and J by 5 bases, with 4 bases between them. The chain's CDR3 is CASSISDNEQFF. The CDR3 DNA reads TGTGCCAGTAGTATATCGGACAATGAGCAGTTCTTC.

This chain joins TRBV13 and TRBJ2-3; TRBD1 matches 7 bases. This CDR3 is built from 15 residues. Per germline, CDR1 PRHDT and CDR2 FYEKMQ (reference sequence). Germline trimming cut 5 bases from V and 0 bases from J; bases unmatched to any gene: 5. The CDR3, as DNA: TGTGCCAGCAGCGCCGGGACAGAGAGCACAGATACGCAGTATTTT. Its translation: CASSAGTESTDTQYF.

The chain joins TRBV4-1 to TRBJ1-6, with D possibly matching TRBD1 (5 bases). V lost 4 bases and J 7 bases, leaving 11 bases between the germline ends. The germline V gene encodes CDR1 MGHRA and CDR2 YSYEKL. CDR3 size: 14 residues. CDR3 nucleotide sequence: TGCGCCAGCAGCCCCCGACAGCCGAATTCACCCCTCCACTTT. This encodes CASSPRQPNSPLHF.

V is TRBV11-2 and J is TRBJ1-6, with TRBD1 as a possible D gene (5 bases). V shed 0 bases and J shed 9 bases, with 15 bases lying between them. The CDR3 loop spans 16 amino acids. Germline CDR1 is SGHAT and CDR2 is FQNNGV. This chain's CDR3 is CASSLDWARASSPLHF. The CDR3 nucleotides read TGTGCCAGCAGCTTAGATTGGGCCAGGGCCTCTTCACCCCTCCACTTT.

This sequence joins TRBV14 and TRBJ2-7; the D is unclear. Germline V lookup: CDR1 SGHDN, CDR2 FVKESK. The CDR3 contains 15 residues. With 0 bases removed from V and 0 bases from J, the gap between germline ends came to 9 bases. This chain's CDR3 is CASSQDTRSSYEQYF. In DNA, the CDR3 is TGTGCCAGCAGCCAAGATACACGGAGCTCCTACGAGCAGTACTTC.